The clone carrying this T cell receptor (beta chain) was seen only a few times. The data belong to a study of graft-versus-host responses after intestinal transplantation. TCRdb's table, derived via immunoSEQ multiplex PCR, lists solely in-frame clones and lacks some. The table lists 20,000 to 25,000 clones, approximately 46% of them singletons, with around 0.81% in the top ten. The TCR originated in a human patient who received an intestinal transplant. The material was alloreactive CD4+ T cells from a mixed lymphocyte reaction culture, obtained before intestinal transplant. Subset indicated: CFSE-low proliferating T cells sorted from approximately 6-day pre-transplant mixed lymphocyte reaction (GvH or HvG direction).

CDR3 bases: TGCGCCAGCAGCTTGGACAGGCGTACAACCTCTGGGGCCAACGTCCTGACTTTC. Protein: CASSLDRRTTSGANVLTF. The J gene is TRBJ2-6, the V gene TRBV5-1; possible D gene TRBD1, 5 bases. The CDR3 is made up of 18 amino acids. Germline V CDR1 and CDR2: SGHRS, YFSETQ. Trimming took 0 bases from V and 0 from J, leaving 13 bases between them.